The 8 T cell receptor beta chains below all came from one sample that was sequenced in a study of tumor and adjacent non-tumor tissue in lung cancer. No cell sorting was done before RNA was extracted from the tissue. More than 3 cm separated this lung sample from the edge of the tumor. The library came from three nested PCR rounds adapted from ARM-PCR protocols. Using its own MiXCR run on the multiplex PCR reads, TCRdb lists one record per CDR3 protein. The table records roughly 69,000 distinct CDR3 sequences, more than 75% of them present only once. The source material was distant non-tumor lung tissue. The receptors were sampled from a man aged 55 to 70 with non-small cell lung cancer.

A remark on this clonotype: It may be a read error: a sequence one base away is much more abundant. The chain employs TRBV6-1 and TRBJ1-6; TRBD1 might be the D (6 bases). Germline V gene sequence: CDR1 MNHNS, CDR2 SASEGT. The CDR3 loop spans 16 amino acids. The germline V and J ends were trimmed by 3 bases and 17 bases, with 26 bases remaining between them. The CDR3 nucleotides read TGTGCCAGCAGTGAGAATCCCGGGACAACGGGGATCACCTTCCACTTT. It translates to CASSENPGTTGITFHF.

Turning to this clonotype: The conserved phenylalanine or tryptophan is not found at the CDR3 terminus, so this likely reflects a read error. The chain combines TRBV5-4 with TRBJ2-5; 15 bases map to TRBD2. CDR1 SGHNT and CDR2 YYREEE come from the germline V gene (reference sequence). The V segment lost 8 bases and the J segment 5 bases; nucleotides outside the gene matches: 10. CDR3 length equals 16 residues. CDR3 sequence (DNA): TGTGCCAGGAGCCCTGGGACTAGCGGGAGGAGGGAGACCCAGTACCTC. Amino acids: CARSPGTSGRRETQYL.

This chain uses TRBV19 with TRBJ2-1; perhaps TRBD2 as D (6 bases). The CDR3 is 13 residues long. Trimming stripped 4 bases from V and 10 bases from J, with 14 bases between. Looked up from germline, CDR1 is LNHDA and CDR2 is SQIVND (reference sequence). As DNA, the CDR3 is TGTGCCAGTAGTAGTGGAGGGGACTTCGAGCAGTTCTTC. Translation: CASSSGGDFEQFF.

The V and J genes are TRBV11-1 and TRBJ2-5; D is unresolved. The CDR3 runs to 14 residues. V gave up 5 bases and J gave up 4 bases, with 14 bases separating them. Germline V gene data show CDR1 as SGHAT and CDR2 as FQDESV (reference sequence). The CDR3 nucleotides read TGTGCCAGCAGCAAAAACATGTACCTAGAGACCCAGTACTTC. It encodes CASSKNMYLETQYF.

A remark on this clonotype: At one boundary the junction diverges from the germline segment, which might be a read error. The genes are TRBV4-1 and TRBJ1-1, with TRBD1 matching 8 bases. From germline, CDR1 is MGHRA and CDR2 YSYEKL. The CDR3 runs 15 residues. In nucleotides, the CDR3 is TGCGCCAGCAGTCAGAGGACAGGGAGAAACAATGAAGCTTTCTTT. It codes for CASSQRTGRNNEAFF.

J is TRBJ2-7 and V is TRBV30, with D perhaps TRBD1 or TRBD2 (5 bases each). This CDR3 is 14 amino acids long. The germline gives CDR1 GTSNPN, CDR2 SVGIG (reference sequence). V gave up 3 bases and J gave up 7 bases, with 19 bases separating them. CDR3 residues: CAWRGSQGHYEQYF. Here the CDR3 DNA reads TGTGCCTGGAGGGGGAGTCAGGGTCACTATGAGCAGTACTTC.

At least ten counts were recorded for this clonotype. The CDR3 protein is CASRKRVDGELFF. CDR3 coding DNA: TGTGCCAGCAGGAAGAGGGTCGACGGGGAGCTGTTTTTT. V gene TRBV6-5 combines with J gene TRBJ2-2, with D perhaps matching TRBD2 (5 bases). V was cut by 6 bases and J by 7 bases, with 12 bases left in between. Germline assignment: CDR1 MNHEY and CDR2 SVGAGI. The CDR3 covers 13 residues.

The genes are TRBV12-3 or TRBV12-4 and TRBJ2-7; 12 bases match TRBD2. This CDR3 has 16 amino acids. V shed 5 bases and J 5 bases; nucleotides not matched to a gene: 10. In DNA, the CDR3 is TGTGCCAGCAGTCTGGCTAGCGGGAGGGCCATTCACGAGCAGTACTTC. It encodes CASSLASGRAIHEQYF.